The present entry profiles one T cell receptor beta chain with its context. Its antigen is undetermined. Germline V gene lookup returns CDR1 MDHEN and CDR2 SYDVKM. V was clipped by 6 bases and J by 2 bases; unmatched bases: 3. The length of the CDR3 is 13 residues. The PCR had 60 Vbeta and 13 Jbeta primers. Sequenced by immunoSEQ multiplex PCR; TCRdb stores in-frame clones only, minus some. This sample's clone table lists fewer than 250,000 clones. The data originate from a study of cytomegalovirus exposure and HLA in healthy donors. Study results and limitations: TCR beta sequences reportedly predicted most subjects' HLA-A and HLA-B alleles accurately.

The gene calls are TRBV28 and TRBJ2-7; TRBD2 aligns across 8 bases. This clonotype was obtained from a woman in her twenties or thirties in good health and CMV-seropositive. The sample taken for sequencing was PBMCs. CDR3: CASRGLVPYEQYF. DNA for the CDR3: TGTGCCAGCAGGGGACTAGTTCCCTACGAGCAGTACTTC.